Sequencing of this T cell receptor beta chain was carried out in a study of Graves' ophthalmopathy and Graves' hyperthyroidism. Study-level information: Being free of ophthalmopathy for 18 months of follow-up defined stable hyperthyroidism.

CDR1 is ENHRY and CDR2 is SYGVKD in the germline V gene. The V and J ends lost 2 bases and 5 bases respectively, with 12 bases between them. This CDR3 contains 14 residues. Beta-chain TCR CDR3 regions were amplified from RNA transcripts. An opening RT-PCR round employed HTBI primers and preceded a second-round multiplex PCR. TCRdb reprocessed the multiplex PCR reads via MiXCR and lists one record per CDR3 protein. The profile covers about 1.2 million distinct CDR3 sequences, with about 36% appearing a single time and over 8.5% taken by the ten largest. Study outcomes and limitations: Blood also held most thyroid clonotypes expanded above 0.001 frequency.

This clonotype rates as medium-sized. The antigen remains undetermined. The chain couples TRBV10-3 to TRBJ2-5; the D gene could be TRBD1 or TRBD2 (5 bases each). Specimen: peripheral blood or thyroid tissue (not recorded which). The sequence came from an adult man with Graves' hyperthyroidism. Written as DNA, the CDR3 is TGTGCCATCAGTGAGGAGGGGATGATGGAGACCCAGTACTTC. Translating gives CAISEEGMMETQYF.